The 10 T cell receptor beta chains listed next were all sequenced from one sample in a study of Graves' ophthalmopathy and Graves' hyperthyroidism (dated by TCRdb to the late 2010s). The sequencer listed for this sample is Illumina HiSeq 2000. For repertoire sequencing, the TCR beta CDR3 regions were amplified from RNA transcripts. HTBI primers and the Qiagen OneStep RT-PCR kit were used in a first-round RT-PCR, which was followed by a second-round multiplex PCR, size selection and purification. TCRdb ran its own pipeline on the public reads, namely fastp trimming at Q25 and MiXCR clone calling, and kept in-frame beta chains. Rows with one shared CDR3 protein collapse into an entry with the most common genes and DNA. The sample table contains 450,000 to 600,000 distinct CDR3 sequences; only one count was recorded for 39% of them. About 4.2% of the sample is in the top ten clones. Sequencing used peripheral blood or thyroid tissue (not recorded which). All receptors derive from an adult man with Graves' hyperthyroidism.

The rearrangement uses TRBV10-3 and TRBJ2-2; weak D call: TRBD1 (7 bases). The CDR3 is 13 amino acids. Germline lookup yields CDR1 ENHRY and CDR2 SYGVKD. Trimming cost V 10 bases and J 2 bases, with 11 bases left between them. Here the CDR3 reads CASGDSNTGELFF. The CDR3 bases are TGTGCCAGCGGGGACAGCAACACCGGGGAGCTGTTTTTT.

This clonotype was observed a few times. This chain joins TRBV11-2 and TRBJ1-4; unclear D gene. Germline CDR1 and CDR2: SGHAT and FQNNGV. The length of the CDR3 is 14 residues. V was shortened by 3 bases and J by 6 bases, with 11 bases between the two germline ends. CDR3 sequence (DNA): TGTGCCAGCAGCTTCGATCCTGGGGATGAAAAACTGTTTTTT. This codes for CASSFDPGDEKLFF.

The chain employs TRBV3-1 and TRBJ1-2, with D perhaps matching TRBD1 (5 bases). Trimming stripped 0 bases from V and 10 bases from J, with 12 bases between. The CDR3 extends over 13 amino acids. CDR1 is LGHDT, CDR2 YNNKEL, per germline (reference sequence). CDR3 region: CASSQDWGEAYTF. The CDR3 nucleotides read TGTGCCAGCAGCCAAGATTGGGGGGAGGCCTACACCTTC.

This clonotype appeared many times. The DNA for the CDR3 is TGTGCCAGCAGCTTAGTTGTGGGATACGAGCAGTACTTC. Protein: CASSLVVGYEQYF. The chain employs TRBV7-9 and TRBJ2-7; D unresolved. CDR1 is SEHNR and CDR2 is FQNEAQ in the germline V gene (reference sequence). CDR3 length equals 13 residues. The V gene lost 1 base and the J gene lost 4 bases, with 8 bases spanning the gap.

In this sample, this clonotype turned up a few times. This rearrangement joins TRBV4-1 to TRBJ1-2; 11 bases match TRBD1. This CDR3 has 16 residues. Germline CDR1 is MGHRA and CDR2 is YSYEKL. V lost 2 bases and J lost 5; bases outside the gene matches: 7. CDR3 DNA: TGCGCCAGCAGCCAATCTATCGGACAGGGGGCTTATGGCTACACCTTC. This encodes CASSQSIGQGAYGYTF.

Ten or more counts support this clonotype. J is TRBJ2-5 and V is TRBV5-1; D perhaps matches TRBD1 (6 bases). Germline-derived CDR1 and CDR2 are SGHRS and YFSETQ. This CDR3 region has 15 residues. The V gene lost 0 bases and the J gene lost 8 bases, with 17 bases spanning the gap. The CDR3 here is CASSLDGQRSGTQYF. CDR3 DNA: TGCGCCAGCAGCTTGGATGGACAGAGGTCGGGAACCCAGTACTTC.

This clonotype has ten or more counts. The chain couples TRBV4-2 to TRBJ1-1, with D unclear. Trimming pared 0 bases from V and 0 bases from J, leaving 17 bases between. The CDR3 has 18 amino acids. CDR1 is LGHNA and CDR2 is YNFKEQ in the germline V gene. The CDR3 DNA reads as TGTGCCAGCAGCCAAGATGCGGTGTCCGGGGATATGAACACTGAAGCTTTCTTT. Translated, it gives CASSQDAVSGDMNTEAFF.

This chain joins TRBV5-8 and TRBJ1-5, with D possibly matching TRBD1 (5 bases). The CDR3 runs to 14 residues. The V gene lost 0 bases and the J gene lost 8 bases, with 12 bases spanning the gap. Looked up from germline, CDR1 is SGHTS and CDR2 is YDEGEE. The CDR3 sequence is CASSLAGGREPQHF. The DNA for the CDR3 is TGTGCCAGCAGCTTGGCCGGAGGCAGGGAGCCCCAGCATTTT.

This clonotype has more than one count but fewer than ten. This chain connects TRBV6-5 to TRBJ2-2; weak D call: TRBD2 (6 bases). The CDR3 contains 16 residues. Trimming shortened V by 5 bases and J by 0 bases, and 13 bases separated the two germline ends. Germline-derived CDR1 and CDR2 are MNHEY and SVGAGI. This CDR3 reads CASSELTRPNTGELFF. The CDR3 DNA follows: TGTGCCAGCAGTGAATTGACTAGACCGAACACCGGGGAGCTGTTTTTT.

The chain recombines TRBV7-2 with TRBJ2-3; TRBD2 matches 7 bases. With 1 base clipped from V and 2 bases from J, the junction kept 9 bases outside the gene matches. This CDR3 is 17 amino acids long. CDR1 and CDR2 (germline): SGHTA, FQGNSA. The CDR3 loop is CASSLGSLAVYTDTQYF. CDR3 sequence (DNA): TGTGCCAGCAGCTTAGGTAGCCTAGCGGTATACACAGATACGCAGTATTTT.